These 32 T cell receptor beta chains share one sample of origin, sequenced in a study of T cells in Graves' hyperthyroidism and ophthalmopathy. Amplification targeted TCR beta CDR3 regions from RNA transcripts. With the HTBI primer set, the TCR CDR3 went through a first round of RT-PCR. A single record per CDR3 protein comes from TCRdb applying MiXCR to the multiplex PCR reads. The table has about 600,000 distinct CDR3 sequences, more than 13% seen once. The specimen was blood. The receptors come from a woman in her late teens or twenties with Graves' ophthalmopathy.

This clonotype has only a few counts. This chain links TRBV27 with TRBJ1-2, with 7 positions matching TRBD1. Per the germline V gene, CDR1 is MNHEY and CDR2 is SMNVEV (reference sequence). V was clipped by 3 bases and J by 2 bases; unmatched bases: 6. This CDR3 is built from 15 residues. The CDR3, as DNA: TGTGCCAGCAGTTTTAAGGGGGCAGGAAACTATGGCTACACCTTC. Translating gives CASSFKGAGNYGYTF.

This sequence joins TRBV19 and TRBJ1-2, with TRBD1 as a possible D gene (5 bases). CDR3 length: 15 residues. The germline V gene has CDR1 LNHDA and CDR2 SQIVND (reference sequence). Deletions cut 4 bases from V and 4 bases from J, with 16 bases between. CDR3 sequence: CASSTHGQGLYGYTF. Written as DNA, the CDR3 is TGTGCCAGTAGTACTCACGGACAAGGCCTCTATGGCTACACCTTC.

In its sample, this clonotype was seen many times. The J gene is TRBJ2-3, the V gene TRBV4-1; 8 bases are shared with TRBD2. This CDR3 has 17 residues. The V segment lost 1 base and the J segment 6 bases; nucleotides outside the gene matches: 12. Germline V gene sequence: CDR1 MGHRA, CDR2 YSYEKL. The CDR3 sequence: CASSQGRAGVLLDTQYF. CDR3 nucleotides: TGCGCCAGCAGCCAAGGACGAGCGGGAGTTCTATTGGATACGCAGTATTTT.

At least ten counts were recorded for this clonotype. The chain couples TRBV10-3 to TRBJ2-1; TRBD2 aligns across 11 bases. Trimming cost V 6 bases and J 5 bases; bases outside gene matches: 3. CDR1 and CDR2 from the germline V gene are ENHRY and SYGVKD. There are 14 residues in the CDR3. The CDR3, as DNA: TGTGCCATCAGGGGGACTAGCGGAGACAATGAGCAGTTCTTC. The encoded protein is CAIRGTSGDNEQFF.

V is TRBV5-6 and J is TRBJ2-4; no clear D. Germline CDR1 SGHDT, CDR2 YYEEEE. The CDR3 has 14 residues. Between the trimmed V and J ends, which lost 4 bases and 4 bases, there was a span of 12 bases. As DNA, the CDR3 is TGTGCCAGCAGCCGGCCTCGGTTGAAAAACATTCAGTACTTC. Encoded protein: CASSRPRLKNIQYF.

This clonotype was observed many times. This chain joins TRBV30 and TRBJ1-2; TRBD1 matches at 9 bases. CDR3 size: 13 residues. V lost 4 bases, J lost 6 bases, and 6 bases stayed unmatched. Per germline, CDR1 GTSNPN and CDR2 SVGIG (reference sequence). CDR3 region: CAWTLTGGHGYTF. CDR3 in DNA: TGTGCCTGGACCTTAACAGGGGGCCATGGCTACACCTTC.

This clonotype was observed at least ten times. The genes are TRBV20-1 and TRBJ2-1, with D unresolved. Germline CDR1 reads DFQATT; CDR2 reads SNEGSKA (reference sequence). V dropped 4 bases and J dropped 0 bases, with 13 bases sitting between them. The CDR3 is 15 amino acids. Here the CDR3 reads CSAIPGRHSYNEQFF. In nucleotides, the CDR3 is TGCAGTGCTATTCCCGGTAGACACTCCTACAATGAGCAGTTCTTC.

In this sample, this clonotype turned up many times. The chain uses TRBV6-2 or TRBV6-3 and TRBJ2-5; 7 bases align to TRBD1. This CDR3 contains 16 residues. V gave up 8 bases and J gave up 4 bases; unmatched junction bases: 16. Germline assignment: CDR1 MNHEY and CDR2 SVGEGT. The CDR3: CASSFPSTGSRETQYF. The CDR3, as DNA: TGTGCCAGCTCCTTTCCTTCGACAGGGAGCAGAGAGACCCAGTACTTC.

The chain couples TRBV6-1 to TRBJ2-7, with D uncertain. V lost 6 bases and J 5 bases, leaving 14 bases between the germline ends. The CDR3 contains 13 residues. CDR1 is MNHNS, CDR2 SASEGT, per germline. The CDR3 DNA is TGTGCCAGCAGCCGCCCCCAGTTCCACGAGCAGTACTTC. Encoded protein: CASSRPQFHEQYF.

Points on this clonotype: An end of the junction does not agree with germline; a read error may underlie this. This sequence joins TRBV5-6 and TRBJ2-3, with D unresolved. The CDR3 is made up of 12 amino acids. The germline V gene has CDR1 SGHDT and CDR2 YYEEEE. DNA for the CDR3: TGTGCCAGCAGCCCGCATACAGATGCGCAGTATTTT. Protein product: CASSPHTDAQYF. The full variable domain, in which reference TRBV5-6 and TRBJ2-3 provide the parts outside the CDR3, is DAGVTQSPTHLIKTRGQQVTLRCSPKSGHDTVSWYQQALGQGPQFIFQYYEEEERQRGNFPDRFSGHQFPNYSSELNVNALLLGDSALYLCASSPHTDAQYFGPGTRLTVL.

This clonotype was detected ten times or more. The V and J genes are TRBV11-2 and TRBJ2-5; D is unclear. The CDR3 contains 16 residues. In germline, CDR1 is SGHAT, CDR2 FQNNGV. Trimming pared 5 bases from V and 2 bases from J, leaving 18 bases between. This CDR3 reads CASSPSLYGVQETQYF. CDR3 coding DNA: TGTGCCAGCAGCCCCAGTCTTTATGGGGTGCAAGAGACCCAGTACTTC.

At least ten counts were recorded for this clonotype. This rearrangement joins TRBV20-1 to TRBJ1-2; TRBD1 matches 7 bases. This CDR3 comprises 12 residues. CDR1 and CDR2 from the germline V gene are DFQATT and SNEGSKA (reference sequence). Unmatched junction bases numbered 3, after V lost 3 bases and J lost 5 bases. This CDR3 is CSASGTEYGYTF. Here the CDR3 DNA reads TGCAGTGCTAGCGGGACAGAATATGGCTACACCTTC.

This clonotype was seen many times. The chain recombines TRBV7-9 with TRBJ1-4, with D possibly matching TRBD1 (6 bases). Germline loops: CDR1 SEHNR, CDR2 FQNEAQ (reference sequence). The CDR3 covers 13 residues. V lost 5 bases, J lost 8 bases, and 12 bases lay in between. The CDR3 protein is CASSHDRPEKLFF. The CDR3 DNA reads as TGTGCCAGCAGCCATGACAGGCCCGAAAAACTGTTTTTT. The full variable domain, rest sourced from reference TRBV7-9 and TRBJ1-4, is DTGVSQNPRHKITKRGQNVTFRCDPISEHNRLYWYRQTLGQGPEFLTYFQNEAQLEKSRLLSDRFSAERPKGSFSTLEIQRTEQGDSAMYLCASSHDRPEKLFFGSGTQLSVL.

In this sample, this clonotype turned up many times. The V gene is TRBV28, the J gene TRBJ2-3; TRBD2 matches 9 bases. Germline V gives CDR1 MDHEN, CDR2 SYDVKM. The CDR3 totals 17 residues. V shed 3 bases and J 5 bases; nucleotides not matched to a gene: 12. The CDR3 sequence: CASSFGTTAGGLDTQYF. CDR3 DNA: TGTGCCAGCAGTTTTGGAACCACAGCGGGAGGATTAGATACGCAGTATTTT.

The chain's CDR3 is CASSLGGGWDQETQYF. For the CDR3, the DNA is TGTGCCAGCAGTTTAGGGGGGGGTTGGGACCAAGAGACCCAGTACTTC. This chain links TRBV27 with TRBJ2-5, with 7 bases matching TRBD2. The CDR3 length is 16 residues. Looked up from germline, CDR1 is MNHEY and CDR2 is SMNVEV (reference sequence). The ends lost 2 bases at V and 0 bases at J; junction bases unmatched: 6.

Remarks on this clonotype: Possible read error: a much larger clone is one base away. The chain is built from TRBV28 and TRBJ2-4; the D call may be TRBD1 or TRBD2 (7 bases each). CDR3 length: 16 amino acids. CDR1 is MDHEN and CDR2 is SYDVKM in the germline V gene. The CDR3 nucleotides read TGTGCCAACAGTTTATGGGAGGGGGCCCGGAAAAACATTCAGTACTTC. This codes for CANSLWEGARKNIQYF.

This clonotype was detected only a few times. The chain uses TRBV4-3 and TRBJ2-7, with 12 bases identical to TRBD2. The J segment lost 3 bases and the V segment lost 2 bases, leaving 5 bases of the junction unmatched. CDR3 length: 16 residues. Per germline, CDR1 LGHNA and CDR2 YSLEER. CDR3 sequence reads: CASSQSSGRAVYEQYF. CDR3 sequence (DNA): TGCGCCAGCAGCCAATCTAGCGGGAGGGCCGTCTACGAGCAGTACTTC.

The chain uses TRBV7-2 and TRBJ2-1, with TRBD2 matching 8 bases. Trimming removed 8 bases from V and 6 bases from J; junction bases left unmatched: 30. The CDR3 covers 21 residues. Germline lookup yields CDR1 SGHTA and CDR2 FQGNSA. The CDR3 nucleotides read TGTGCCAGCGGGCCTACCTTCGGGGGGGCTTGGGGCGGGAGTGGTTGCAATGAGCAGTTCTTC. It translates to CASGPTFGGAWGGSGCNEQFF.

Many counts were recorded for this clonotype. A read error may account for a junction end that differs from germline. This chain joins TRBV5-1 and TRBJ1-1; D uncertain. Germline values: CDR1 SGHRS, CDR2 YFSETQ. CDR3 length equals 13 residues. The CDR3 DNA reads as TGTGCCAGCAGTTTATCGGAGAACACTGAAGCTTTCTTT. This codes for CASSLSENTEAFF.

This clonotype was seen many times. The CDR3 protein is CASSRSGTSGSGELFF. The CDR3 DNA sequence: TGTGCCAGCAGCCGATCCGGGACTAGCGGGAGTGGGGAGCTGTTTTTT. This chain joins TRBV3-1 and TRBJ2-2, with 14 bases lining up with TRBD2. This CDR3 contains 16 residues. Germline CDR1 and CDR2: LGHDT and YNNKEL (reference sequence). The V gene end was trimmed by 4 bases and the J gene end by 8 bases; junction bases not matched to a gene: 6.

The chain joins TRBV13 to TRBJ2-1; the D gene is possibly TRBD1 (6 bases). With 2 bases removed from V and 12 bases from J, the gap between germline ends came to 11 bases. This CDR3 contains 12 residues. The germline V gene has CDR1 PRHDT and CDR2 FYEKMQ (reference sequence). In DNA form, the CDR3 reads TGTGCCAGCAGCTTAAGGGGGAGAGGGCAGTTCTTC. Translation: CASSLRGRGQFF.

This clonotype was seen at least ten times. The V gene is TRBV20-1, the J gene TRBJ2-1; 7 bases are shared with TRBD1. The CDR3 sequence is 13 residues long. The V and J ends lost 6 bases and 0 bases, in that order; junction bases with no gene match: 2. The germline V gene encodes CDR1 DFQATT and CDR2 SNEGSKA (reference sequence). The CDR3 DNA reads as TGCAGTGCCCACAGGGGCTCCTACAATGAGCAGTTCTTC. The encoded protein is CSAHRGSYNEQFF.

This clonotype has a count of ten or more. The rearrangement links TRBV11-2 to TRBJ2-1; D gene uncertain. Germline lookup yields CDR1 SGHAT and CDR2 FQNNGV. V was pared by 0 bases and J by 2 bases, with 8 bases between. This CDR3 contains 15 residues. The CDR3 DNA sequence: TGTGCCAGCAGCTTAGAGGGCCGGGCCTACAATGAGCAGTTCTTC. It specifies CASSLEGRAYNEQFF.

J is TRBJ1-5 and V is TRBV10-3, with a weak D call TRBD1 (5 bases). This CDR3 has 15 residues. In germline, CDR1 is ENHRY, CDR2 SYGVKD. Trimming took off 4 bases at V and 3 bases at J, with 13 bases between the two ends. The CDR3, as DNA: TGTGCCATCAGTGGGGGCGGGGGGGTCAATCAGCCCCAGCATTTT. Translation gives CAISGGGGVNQPQHF.

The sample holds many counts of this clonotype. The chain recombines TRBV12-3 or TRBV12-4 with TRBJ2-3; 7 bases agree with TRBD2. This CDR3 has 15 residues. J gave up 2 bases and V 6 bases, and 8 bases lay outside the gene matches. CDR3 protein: CASSLLAPTTDTQYF. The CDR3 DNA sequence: TGTGCCAGCAGCTTACTAGCGCCTACCACAGATACGCAGTATTTT.

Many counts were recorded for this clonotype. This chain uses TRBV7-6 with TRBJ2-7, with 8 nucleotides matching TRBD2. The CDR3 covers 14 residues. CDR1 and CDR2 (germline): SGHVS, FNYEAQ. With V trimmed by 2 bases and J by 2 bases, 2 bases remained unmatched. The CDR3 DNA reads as TGTGCCAGCAGCTTACGGGGGGGTCCCTACGAGCAGTACTTC. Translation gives CASSLRGGPYEQYF.

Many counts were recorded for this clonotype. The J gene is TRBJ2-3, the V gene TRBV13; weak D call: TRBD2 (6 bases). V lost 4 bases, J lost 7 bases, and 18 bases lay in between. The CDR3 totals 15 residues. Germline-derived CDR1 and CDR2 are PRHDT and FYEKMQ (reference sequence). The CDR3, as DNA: TGTGCCAGCAGCTACTACCCGGGAGAAGGTAATACGCAGTATTTT. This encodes CASSYYPGEGNTQYF. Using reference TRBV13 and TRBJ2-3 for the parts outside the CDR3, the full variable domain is AAGVIQSPRHLIKEKRETATLKCYPIPRHDTVYWYQQGPGQDPQFLISFYEKMQSDKGSIPDRFSAQQFSDYHSELNMSSLELGDSALYFCASSYYPGEGNTQYFGPGTRLTVL.

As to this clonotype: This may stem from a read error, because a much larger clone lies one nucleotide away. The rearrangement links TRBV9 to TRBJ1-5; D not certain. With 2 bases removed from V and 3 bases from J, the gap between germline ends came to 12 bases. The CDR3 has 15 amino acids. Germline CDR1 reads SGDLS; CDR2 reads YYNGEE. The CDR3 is CASSVGVNDNQPQHF. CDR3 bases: TGTGCCAGCAGCGTCGGGGTAAACGACAATCAGCCCCAGCATTTT.

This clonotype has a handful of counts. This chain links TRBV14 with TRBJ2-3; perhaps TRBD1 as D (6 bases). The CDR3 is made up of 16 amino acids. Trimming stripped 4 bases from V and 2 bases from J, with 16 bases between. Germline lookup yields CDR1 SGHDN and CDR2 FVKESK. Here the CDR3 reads CASSLRTDFFTDTQYF. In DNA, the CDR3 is TGTGCCAGCAGCCTCAGGACAGACTTTTTCACAGATACGCAGTATTTT.

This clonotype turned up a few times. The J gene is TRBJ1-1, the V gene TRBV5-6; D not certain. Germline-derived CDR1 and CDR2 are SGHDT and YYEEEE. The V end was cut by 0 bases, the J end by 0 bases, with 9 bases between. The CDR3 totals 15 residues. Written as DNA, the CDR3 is TGTGCCAGCAGCTTGGCTGGGTTTATGAACACTGAAGCTTTCTTT. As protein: CASSLAGFMNTEAFF. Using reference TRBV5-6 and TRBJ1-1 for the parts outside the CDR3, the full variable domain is DAGVTQSPTHLIKTRGQQVTLRCSPKSGHDTVSWYQQALGQGPQFIFQYYEEEERQRGNFPDRFSGHQFPNYSSELNVNALLLGDSALYLCASSLAGFMNTEAFFGQGTRLTVV.

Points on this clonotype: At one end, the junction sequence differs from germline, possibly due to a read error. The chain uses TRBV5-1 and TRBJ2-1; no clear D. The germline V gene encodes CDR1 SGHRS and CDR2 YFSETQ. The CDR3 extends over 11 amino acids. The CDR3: CASSLSNERFF. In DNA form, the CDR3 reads TGCGCCAGCAGCTTGAGCAATGAGCGGTTCTTC. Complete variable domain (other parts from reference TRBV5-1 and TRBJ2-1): KAGVTQTPRYLIKTRGQQVTLSCSPISGHRSVSWYQQTPGQGLQFLFEYFSETQRNKGNFPGRFSGRQFSNSRSEMNVSTLELGDSALYLCASSLSNERFFGPGTRLTVL.

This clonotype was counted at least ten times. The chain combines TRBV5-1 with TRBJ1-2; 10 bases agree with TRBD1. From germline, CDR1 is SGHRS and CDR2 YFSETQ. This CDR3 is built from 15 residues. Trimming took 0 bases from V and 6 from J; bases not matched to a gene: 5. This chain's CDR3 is CASSLEGQGTNGYTF. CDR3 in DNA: TGCGCCAGCAGCTTGGAGGGACAGGGGACGAATGGCTACACCTTC.